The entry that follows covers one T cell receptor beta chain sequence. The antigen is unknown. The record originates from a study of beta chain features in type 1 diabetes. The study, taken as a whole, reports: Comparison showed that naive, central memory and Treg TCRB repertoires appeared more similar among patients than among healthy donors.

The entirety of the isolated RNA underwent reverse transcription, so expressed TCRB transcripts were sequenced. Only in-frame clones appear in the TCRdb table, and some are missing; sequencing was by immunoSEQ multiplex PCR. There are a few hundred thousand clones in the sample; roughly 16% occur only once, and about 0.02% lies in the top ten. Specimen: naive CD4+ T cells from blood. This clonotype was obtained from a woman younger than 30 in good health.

CDR3 nucleotides: TGTGCCTGGAGTGTAAGCTGGTTATCTGGCTACACCTTC. This sequence encodes CAWSVSWLSGYTF. The rearrangement links TRBV30 to TRBJ1-2; unclear D gene. Deletions cut 0 bases from V and 7 bases from J, with 12 bases between. The CDR3 is made up of 13 amino acids. CDR1 is GTSNPN, CDR2 SVGIG, per germline (reference sequence).